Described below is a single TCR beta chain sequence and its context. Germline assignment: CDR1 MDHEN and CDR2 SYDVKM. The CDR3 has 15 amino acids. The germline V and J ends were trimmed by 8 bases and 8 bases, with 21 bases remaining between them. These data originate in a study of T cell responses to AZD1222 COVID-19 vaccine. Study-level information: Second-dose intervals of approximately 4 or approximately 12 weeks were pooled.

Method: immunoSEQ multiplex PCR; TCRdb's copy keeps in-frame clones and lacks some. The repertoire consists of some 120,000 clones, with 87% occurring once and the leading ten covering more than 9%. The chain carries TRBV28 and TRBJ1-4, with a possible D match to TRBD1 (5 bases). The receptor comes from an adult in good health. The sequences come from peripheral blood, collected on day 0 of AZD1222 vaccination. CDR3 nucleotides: TGTGCCAGCCGCGACGGGACCCTGGTGGGGGAAAAACTGTTTTTT. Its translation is CASRDGTLVGEKLFF.